This passage covers 20 T cell receptor beta chains from one sample sequenced in a study of vaccination effects on CD4 cells after COVID-19. These receptors have no identified antigens. Before any sequencing was done, the ViraFEST assay used viral peptide pools to expand antigen-specific CD4+ T cells. After more than 8 days in culture, the CD4+ T cells were isolated. All study participants received two doses of BNT162b2 or mRNA-1273 vaccine. Clones were read by immunoSEQ multiplex PCR, and TCRdb kept only the in-frame ones, dropping some. The sample lists almost 30,000 clones, 74% occurring once. The source was CD4+ T cells from PBMCs cultured with HCoV-OC43 spike peptides, collected after COVID-19 vaccination. The subset was: HCoV-OC43 spike overlapping peptide pool stimulation. The receptors here all came from a human donor who received a COVID-19 vaccine.

The rearrangement uses TRBV7-9 and TRBJ2-5; perhaps TRBD1 as D (5 bases). The CDR3 is made up of 15 amino acids. CDR1 SEHNR and CDR2 FQNEAQ come from the germline V gene (reference sequence). Trimming removed 1 base at V and 0 bases at J, with 9 bases between. DNA for the CDR3: TGTGCCAGCAGCTTAGTTGGGGCAAACCAAGAGACCCAGTACTTC. Translating gives CASSLVGANQETQYF.

V and J are TRBV28 and TRBJ2-7; the D gene is possibly TRBD1 (6 bases). V shed 7 bases and J shed 4 bases, with 17 bases lying between them. Germline assignment: CDR1 MDHEN and CDR2 SYDVKM. This CDR3 has 14 amino acids. The CDR3 DNA is TGTGCCAGCACAAGACAGGCCTCCCCGTACGAGCAGTACTTC. This codes for CASTRQASPYEQYF.

The chain has TRBV19 and TRBJ1-6; 10 bases line up with TRBD1. The CDR3 runs to 15 residues. J gave up 7 bases and V 6 bases, and 6 bases lay outside the gene matches. Germline V lookup: CDR1 LNHDA, CDR2 SQIVND (reference sequence). CDR3 protein: CASRLTGGENSPLHF. In DNA form, the CDR3 reads TGTGCCAGTAGGCTGACAGGGGGCGAGAATTCACCCCTCCACTTT.

This clone appeared a few times. The chain joins TRBV7-9 to TRBJ2-1; 7 bases line up with TRBD2. The germline CDR1 and CDR2 sequences are SEHNR and FQNEAQ (reference sequence). This CDR3 comprises 14 residues. V dropped 5 bases and J dropped 2; count of bases not matched to a gene: 3. This chain's CDR3 is CASSTSGTYNEQFF. CDR3 bases: TGTGCCAGCAGCACCAGCGGGACCTACAATGAGCAGTTCTTC.

This clone was seen more than once but under ten times. The V and J genes are TRBV7-2 and TRBJ1-1; the D gene is possibly TRBD1 (5 bases). Germline values: CDR1 SGHTA, CDR2 FQGNSA. V gave up 3 bases and J gave up 2 bases, with 10 bases separating them. This CDR3 region has 14 residues. The CDR3 region is CASSFDRQNTEAFF. For the CDR3, the DNA is TGTGCCAGCAGCTTTGACAGACAAAACACTGAAGCTTTCTTT.

This clone appeared a single time. CDR3 region: CAWQLAGATDTQYF. CDR3 DNA sequence: TGTGCCTGGCAACTAGCGGGGGCCACAGATACGCAGTATTTT. The V gene is TRBV30, the J gene TRBJ2-3; 11 bases map to TRBD2. J lost 2 bases, V lost 5 bases, and 3 bases had no gene match. Germline loops: CDR1 GTSNPN, CDR2 SVGIG (reference sequence). This CDR3 has 14 residues.

This chain uses TRBV21-1 with TRBJ1-4. TRBV21-1 is a listed pseudogene. This CDR3 comprises 20 residues. CDR3 loop: CARVPSLRELRGKSNEKLFF. In DNA form, the CDR3 reads TGTGCCAGGGTCCCCTCCCTCAGGGAACTCCGGGGAAAAAGTAATGAAAAACTGTTTTTT.

CDR3 sequence (DNA): TGTGCCAGCAGCCTATCCACGGTGGGAGAGCAGTACTTC. Translated: CASSLSTVGEQYF. J is TRBJ2-7 and V is TRBV11-2; D remains ambiguous. CDR3 length: 13 residues. V was pared by 5 bases and J by 7 bases, with 15 bases between. Looked up from germline, CDR1 is SGHAT and CDR2 is FQNNGV.

In its sample, this clone was seen a few times. CDR3 coding DNA: TGCGCCAGCAGCTCAATTGGACAGGGCCTGAAAGCTTTCTTT. It encodes CASSSIGQGLKAFF. The V call is TRBV5-1, the J call TRBJ1-1; 8 bases map to TRBD1. V trimming: 3 bases; J trimming: 9 bases; junction bases outside the gene matches: 10. The CDR3 extends over 14 amino acids. Germline assignment: CDR1 SGHRS and CDR2 YFSETQ.

This rearrangement joins TRBV11-3 to TRBJ2-7; no clear D gene. The CDR3 extends over 13 amino acids. Germline CDR1 reads SGHNT; CDR2 reads YENEEA. With 1 base removed from V and 6 bases from J, the gap between germline ends came to 10 bases. The CDR3 nucleotides read TGTGCCAGCAGCTTAGGAGGCGTCGGCGAGCAGTACTTC. Translated: CASSLGGVGEQYF. Filled out from reference TRBV11-3 and TRBJ2-7, the complete variable domain reads EAGVVQSPRYKIIEKKQPVAFWCNPISGHNTLYWYLQNLGQGPELLIRYENEEAVDDSQLPKDRFSAERLKGVDSTLKIQPAELGDSAVYLCASSLGGVGEQYFGPGTRLTVT.

The chain recombines TRBV2 with TRBJ2-7; 8 nucleotides agree with TRBD1. CDR1 SNHLY and CDR2 FYNNEI come from the germline V gene. The CDR3 extends over 15 amino acids. V was clipped by 6 bases and J by 0 bases; unmatched bases: 7. The CDR3, as DNA: TGTGCCAGCAGAGGGAGGACAGGGCGCTCCTACGAGCAGTACTTC. It is translated as CASRGRTGRSYEQYF.

The chain recombines TRBV4-1 with TRBJ2-7; D is perhaps TRBD2 (5 bases). The V gene's germline CDR1 is MGHRA and CDR2 YSYEKL. This CDR3 region has 17 residues. Trimming stripped 0 bases from V and 0 bases from J, with 15 bases between. The CDR3 DNA reads TGCGCCAGCAGCCAAGACGGGGTTGGATCGTCCTCCTACGAGCAGTACTTC. Translation: CASSQDGVGSSSYEQYF.

The table lists this clone with a count of one. The chain employs TRBV5-1 and TRBJ1-4; 8 nucleotides match TRBD1. V gave up 6 bases and J gave up 3 bases; unmatched junction bases: 7. Germline values: CDR1 SGHRS, CDR2 YFSETQ. This CDR3 comprises 15 residues. CDR3 residues: CASTSQGAPNEKLFF. Here the CDR3 DNA reads TGCGCCAGCACTTCTCAGGGGGCACCTAATGAAAAACTGTTTTTT.

This rearrangement joins TRBV4-1 to TRBJ2-1; D not certain. Deletions cut 4 bases from V and 12 bases from J, with 16 bases between. This CDR3 region has 13 residues. The V gene's germline CDR1 is MGHRA and CDR2 YSYEKL. The CDR3 nucleotides read TGCGCCAGCAGCCGCGGACCGACGGAGTGGCAGTTCTTC. Translation gives CASSRGPTEWQFF.

This clone was counted only a few times. V gene TRBV11-2 combines with J gene TRBJ2-7, with 8 nucleotides matching TRBD1. This CDR3 comprises 13 residues. V lost 1 base, J lost 9 bases, and 5 bases stayed unmatched. Germline-derived CDR1 and CDR2 are SGHAT and FQNNGV. The CDR3 sequence: CASSLAGQDRQYF. CDR3 bases: TGTGCCAGCAGCTTAGCGGGACAGGATCGGCAGTACTTC.

CDR3: CASSLEGGRSTDTQYF. CDR3 sequence (DNA): TGTGCCAGCAGCTTAGAGGGGGGGCGCAGCACAGATACGCAGTATTTT. This chain joins TRBV11-2 and TRBJ2-3; perhaps TRBD2 as D (7 bases). The germline gives CDR1 SGHAT, CDR2 FQNNGV. V lost 0 bases and J 0 bases, leaving 10 bases between the germline ends. There are 16 residues in the CDR3.

The gene calls are TRBV6-6 and TRBJ1-1; 12 bases fit TRBD1. With 0 bases clipped from V and 4 bases from J, the junction kept 0 bases outside the gene matches. Germline V gives CDR1 MNHNY, CDR2 SVGAGI (reference sequence). The CDR3 runs to 15 residues. CDR3 nucleotides: TGTGCCAGCAGTTACTCGGGACAGGGGGCCACTGAAGCTTTCTTT. Translated: CASSYSGQGATEAFF.

The genes are TRBV6-5 and TRBJ2-2; D is unresolved. Trimming removed 10 bases from V and 2 bases from J, with 14 bases in between. The CDR3 loop spans 14 amino acids. Germline CDR1 reads MNHEY; CDR2 reads SVGAGI. The CDR3, as DNA: TGTGCCACTATAGTGGGATCTAACACCGGGGAGCTGTTTTTT. Protein sequence: CATIVGSNTGELFF.

This chain links TRBV5-6 with TRBJ1-2; 8 bases are a match to TRBD1. J was trimmed by 2 bases and V by 2 bases; bases with no gene match: 8. The germline V gene has CDR1 SGHDT and CDR2 YYEEEE. The CDR3 consists of 16 residues. CDR3 sequence: CASSLQGGPANYGYTF. The CDR3 nucleotides are TGTGCCAGCAGCTTACAGGGGGGGCCGGCCAACTATGGCTACACCTTC.

The J gene is TRBJ2-1, the V gene TRBV6-5; 9 positions match TRBD2. Germline V CDR1 and CDR2: MNHEY, SVGAGI. V was clipped by 2 bases and J by 4 bases; unmatched bases: 3. The CDR3 totals 15 residues. CDR3 amino acids: CASSYQSGRYNEQFF. The DNA of the CDR3 is TGTGCCAGCAGTTACCAAAGCGGGAGGTACAATGAGCAGTTCTTC.